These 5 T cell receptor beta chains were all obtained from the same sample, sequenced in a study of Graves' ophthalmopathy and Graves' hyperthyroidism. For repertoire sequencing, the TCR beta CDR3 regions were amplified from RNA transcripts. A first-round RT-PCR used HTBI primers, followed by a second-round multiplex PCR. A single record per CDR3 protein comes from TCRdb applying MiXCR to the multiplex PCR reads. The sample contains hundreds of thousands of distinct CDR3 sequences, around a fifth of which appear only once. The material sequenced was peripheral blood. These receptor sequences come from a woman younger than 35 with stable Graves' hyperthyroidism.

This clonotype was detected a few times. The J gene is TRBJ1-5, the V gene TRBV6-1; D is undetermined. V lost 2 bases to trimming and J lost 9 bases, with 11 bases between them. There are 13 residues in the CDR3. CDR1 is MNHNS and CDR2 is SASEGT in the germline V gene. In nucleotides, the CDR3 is TGTGCCAGCAGTGAATCTGTTAAGCTGCCCCAGCATTTT. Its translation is CASSESVKLPQHF.

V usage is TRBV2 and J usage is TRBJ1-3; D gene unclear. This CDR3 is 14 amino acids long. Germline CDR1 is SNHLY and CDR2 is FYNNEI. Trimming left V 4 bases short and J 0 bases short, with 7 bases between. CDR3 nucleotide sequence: TGTGCCAGCAGTGGCCTTAGCTCTGGAAACACCATATATTTT. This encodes CASSGLSSGNTIYF.

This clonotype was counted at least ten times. The CDR3 reads CATSRDRGKYEQYF. CDR3 DNA: TGTGCCACCAGCAGAGACCGGGGTAAATACGAGCAGTACTTC. The rearrangement joins TRBV15 to TRBJ2-7; D is possibly TRBD2 (5 bases). V shed 0 bases and J shed 4 bases, with 10 bases lying between them. Germline assignment: CDR1 LNHNV and CDR2 YYDKDF (reference sequence). The CDR3 spans 14 residues.

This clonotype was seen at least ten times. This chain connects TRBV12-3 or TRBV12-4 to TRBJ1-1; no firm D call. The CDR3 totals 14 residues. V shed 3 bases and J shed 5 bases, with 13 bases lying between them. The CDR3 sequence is CASSLPPSKTEAFF. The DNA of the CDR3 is TGTGCCAGCAGTTTGCCCCCGTCGAAGACTGAAGCTTTCTTT.

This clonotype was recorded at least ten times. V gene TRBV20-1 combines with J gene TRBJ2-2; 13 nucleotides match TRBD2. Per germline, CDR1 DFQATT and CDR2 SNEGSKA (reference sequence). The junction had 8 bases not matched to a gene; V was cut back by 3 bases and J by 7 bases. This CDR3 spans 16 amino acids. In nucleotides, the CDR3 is TGCAGTGCTAGCCTATCGACTAGCGGGAGGATCGGGGAGCTGTTTTTT. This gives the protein CSASLSTSGRIGELFF.